Listed below are T cell receptor beta chains from one sample, sequenced in a study of blood T cell repertoires in COVID-19. The assay was immunoSEQ multiplex PCR, and TCRdb's table has in-frame clones only and misses some. Here the sample spans 90,000 to 150,000 clones, around 87% being singletons. Sequencing input: peripheral blood. The receptor source for this set is a woman aged 45 to 65 with acute or convalescent COVID-19. Each CDR3 is given with its conserved first and last residue. A D gene is named only where the DNA matches it firmly. A row's size may be missing; if present it is once, few, many or a size class.

v_gene,j_gene,d_gene,abundance,CDR3nt,CDR3aa
TRBV7-8,TRBJ2-2,TRBD2,-,TGTGCCAGCAGCCGCCCAGACAGGCCGATAGCGGGAGGGAGCACCGGGGAGCTGTTTTTT,CASSRPDRPIAGGSTGELFF
TRBV4-1,TRBJ1-3,-,-,TGCGCCAGCAGCCTAGCTGGCGACCCCTCTGGAAACACCATATATTTT,CASSLAGDPSGNTIYF
TRBV24-1,TRBJ1-1,-,-,TGTGCCACCAGCCCTGTCCGGGTTGGGAACACTGAAGCTTTCTTT,CATSPVRVGNTEAFF
TRBV9,TRBJ2-1,TRBD2,-,TGTGCCAGCAGCGTAGTAACGGGAGGTTACAATGAGCAGTTCTTC,CASSVVTGGYNEQFF
TRBV5-1,TRBJ2-7,TRBD1,few,TGCGCCAGCAGCACTCGGGACAGCTCCTACGAGCAGTACTTC,CASSTRDSSYEQYF
TRBV11-2,TRBJ2-7,-,-,TGTGCCAGCAGCTTAGATCCACGGCAGGGCTACGAGCAGTACTTC,CASSLDPRQGYEQYF
TRBV7-3,TRBJ2-1,-,-,TGTGCCAGCAGCTTAGCGACACAAAGTTCGAGTACTGAGCAGTTCTTC,CASSLATQSSSTEQFF
TRBV5-1,TRBJ1-3,TRBD1,-,TGCGCCAGCAGTATCAACAGGGGTTTGGGAAACACCATATATTTT,CASSINRGLGNTIYF
TRBV7-2,TRBJ1-2,-,-,TGTGCCAGCAGTTCGGGGTTCAGGGGCTACACCTTC,CASSSGFRGYTF
TRBV15,TRBJ2-7,-,once,TGTGCCACCAGCAGAGGAGGTACAGGTCCCTACGAGCAGTACTTC,CATSRGGTGPYEQYF
TRBV7-2,TRBJ1-1,-,-,TGTGCCAGCAGCTTGGACAGGAACACTGAAGCTTTCTTT,CASSLDRNTEAFF
TRBV24-1,TRBJ1-1,TRBD1,-,TGTGCCACCAGGAAACAGGGGGCGGGAGAAGCTTTCTTT,CATRKQGAGEAFF
TRBV7-2,TRBJ2-3,TRBD2,-,TGTGCCAGCAGCTCCGGACTAGGACTCGCAGATACGCAGTATTTT,CASSSGLGLADTQYF
TRBV7-6,TRBJ2-7,TRBD2,-,TGTGCCAGCAGCTTAGATGCGGGGGGGCTTGGCCCTTACGAGCAGTACTTC,CASSLDAGGLGPYEQYF
TRBV5-6,TRBJ1-1,TRBD1,-,TGTGCCAGCAGCTTGGGGACAGGCGCTATCAACACTGAAGCTTTCTTT,CASSLGTGAINTEAFF
TRBV11-3,TRBJ2-2,TRBD1,-,TGTGCCAGCGAAGGACAGGGGATGGCCGGGGAGCTGTTTTTT,CASEGQGMAGELFF